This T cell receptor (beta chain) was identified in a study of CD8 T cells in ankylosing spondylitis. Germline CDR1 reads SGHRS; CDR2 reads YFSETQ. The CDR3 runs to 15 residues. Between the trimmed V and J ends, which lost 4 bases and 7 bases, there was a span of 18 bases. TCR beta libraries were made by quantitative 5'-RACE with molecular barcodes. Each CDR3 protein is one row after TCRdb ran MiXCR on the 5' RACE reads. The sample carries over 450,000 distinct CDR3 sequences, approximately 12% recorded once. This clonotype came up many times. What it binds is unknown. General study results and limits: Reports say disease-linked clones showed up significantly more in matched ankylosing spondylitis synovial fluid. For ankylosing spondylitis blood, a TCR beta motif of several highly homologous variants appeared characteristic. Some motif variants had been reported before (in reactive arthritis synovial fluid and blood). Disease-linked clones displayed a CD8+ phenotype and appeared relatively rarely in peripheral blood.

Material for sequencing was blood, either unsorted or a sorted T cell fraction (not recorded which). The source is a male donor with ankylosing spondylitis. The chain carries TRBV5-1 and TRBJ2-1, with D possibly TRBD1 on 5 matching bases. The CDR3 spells CASSRTTLGANEQFF. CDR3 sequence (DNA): TGCGCCAGCAGCAGAACGACCTTAGGGGCTAATGAGCAGTTCTTC.